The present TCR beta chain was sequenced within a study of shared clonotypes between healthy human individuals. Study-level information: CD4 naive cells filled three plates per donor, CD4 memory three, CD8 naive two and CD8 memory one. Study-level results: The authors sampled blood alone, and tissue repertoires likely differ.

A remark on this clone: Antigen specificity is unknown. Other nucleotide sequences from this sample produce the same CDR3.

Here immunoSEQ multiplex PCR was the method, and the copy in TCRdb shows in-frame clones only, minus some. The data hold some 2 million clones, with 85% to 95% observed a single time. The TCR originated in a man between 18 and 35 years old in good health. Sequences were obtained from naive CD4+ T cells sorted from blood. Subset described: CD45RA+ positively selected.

The CDR3 region is CASSYGGLAGQETQYF. DNA for the CDR3: TGTGCCAGCAGTTACGGGGGACTAGCGGGGCAAGAGACCCAGTACTTC. V gene TRBV6-5 combines with J gene TRBJ2-5, with TRBD2 matching over 13 bases. The CDR3 has 16 amino acids. With 2 bases clipped from V and 2 bases from J, the junction kept 2 bases outside the gene matches. Germline loops: CDR1 MNHEY, CDR2 SVGAGI.